This T cell receptor (beta chain) was documented in a study of cytomegalovirus exposure and HLA in healthy donors. Both 60 Vbeta primers and 13 Jbeta primers went into the PCR. Here immunoSEQ multiplex PCR was the method, and the copy in TCRdb shows in-frame clones only, minus some. The repertoire includes 150,000 or so clones, roughly 74% of them detected once, and around 3.4% sits in the top ten. Study-wide results and caveats: The investigators catalogued some 150 TCR beta chains as cytomegalovirus-associated. Most observed TCR sequences were rare, whereas some public TCRs were detected in many donors.

Note on this clone: Its antigen is still unknown.

Material for sequencing was PBMCs. This clonotype was obtained from a middle-aged man in good health and CMV-seronegative.

This CDR3 reads CASSSTTQGGYYGYTF. The CDR3, as DNA: TGTGCCAGCAGTTCCACTACTCAGGGGGGTTACTATGGCTACACCTTC. The rearrangement uses TRBV28 and TRBJ1-2; TRBD1 matches at 7 bases. Germline lookup yields CDR1 MDHEN and CDR2 SYDVKM. The trim removed 4 bases at V and 3 bases at J, leaving 11 bases unmatched. This CDR3 region has 16 residues.